Listed below are T cell receptor beta chains from one sample, sequenced in a study of CD8 T cells in Susac syndrome. TCRdb re-derived calls from the immunoSEQ multiplex PCR reads in MiXCR, one entry per CDR3 protein. The sample records about 200,000 distinct CDR3 sequences, 80% to 95% being singletons. Material: CD8+ T cells from PBMCs. These receptors all come from a human donor with multiple sclerosis. The CDR3 runs from the conserved cysteine through the conserved F or W. D genes are given only for firm matches. Clone size is shown for a subset of rows, as once, few, many or a class of expanded clone.

>NA|NA|TRBJ2-7|TRBV27
TGTGCCAGCAGTTGGAGGCTGAGCTACGAGCAGTACTTC
CASSWRLSYEQYF
>NA|once|TRBJ1-4|TRBV5-6
TGTGCCAGCAGCTCGCCCGAGGGGGAAAAACTGTTTTTT
CASSSPEGEKLFF
>NA|NA|TRBJ2-1|TRBV5-4
TGTGCCAGCAGCCCCGCCGTGGGGGGTGAGCAGTTCTTC
CASSPAVGGEQFF
>TRBD2|NA|TRBJ2-7|TRBV13
TGTGCCAGCAGCTACGCCGGGACTAGCAGCGAGCAGTACTTC
CASSYAGTSSEQYF
>NA|NA|TRBJ2-4|TRBV11-2
TGTGCCAGCAGTTCCGACAGCCAGGGGGCCAAAAACATTCAGTACTTC
CASSSDSQGAKNIQYF
>NA|NA|TRBJ1-2|TRBV27
TGTGCCAGCAGTTCTATTGGGGCGTCTGGCTACACCTTC
CASSSIGASGYTF
>NA|NA|TRBJ2-1|TRBV14
TGTGCCAGCAGCCATAGGGACGAGAGCTCCTACAATGAGCAGTTCTTC
CASSHRDESSYNEQFF
>TRBD2|once|TRBJ2-7|TRBV29-1
TGCAGCGTTGAAGATCGGTCTAGCGGGGATTACGAGCAGTACTTC
CSVEDRSSGDYEQYF
>TRBD2|NA|TRBJ2-1|TRBV12-3/TRBV12-4
TGTGCCAGCAGCGGACTAGCGGAGTACAATGAGCAGTTCTTC
CASSGLAEYNEQFF
>TRBD1|NA|TRBJ2-6|TRBV4-3
TGCGCCAGCAGCCAAGGACAGGGGACCGGGGCCAACGTCCTGACTTTC
CASSQGQGTGANVLTF
>NA|once|TRBJ1-2|TRBV5-8
TGTGCCAGCAGCCCCAAGTGGGGGGATGGCTACACCTTC
CASSPKWGDGYTF
>NA|NA|TRBJ1-2|TRBV7-9
TGTGCCAGCAGCTTACCCGGGGGAGGTTATGGCTACACCTTC
CASSLPGGGYGYTF
>NA|NA|TRBJ1-1|TRBV5-1
TGCGCCAGCAGCTTGGAGCGGGGCTTCACTGAAGCTTTCTTT
CASSLERGFTEAFF
>NA|NA|TRBJ2-4|TRBV11-2
TGTGCCAGCAGCCCCATGGGGAGAGAACAGTACTTC
CASSPMGREQYF
>TRBD2|once|TRBJ2-2|TRBV29-1
TGCAGCGTTTGGGCTAGCGGGACGAACACCGGGGAGCTGTTTTTT
CSVWASGTNTGELFF
>NA|NA|TRBJ2-7|TRBV19
TGTGCCAGTAGTATGGGGGGCACGGGCTACGAGCAGTACTTC
CASSMGGTGYEQYF
>TRBD1|NA|TRBJ2-1|TRBV27
TGTGCCAGCAGGGACAGGGTTAGCGAGCAGTTCTTC
CASRDRVSEQFF
>TRBD2|NA|TRBJ2-3|TRBV9
TGTGCCAGCAGCGCGGGACTAGCGGGGGACACAGATACGCAGTATTTT
CASSAGLAGDTDTQYF
>NA|NA|TRBJ1-4|TRBV30
TGTGCCTGGAGGGGGGTTTCAACTAATAAAAAACTGTTTTTT
CAWRGVSTNKKLFF
>NA|NA|TRBJ2-1|TRBV11-2
TGTGCCAGCAGCCTCGAGGTTAGCTCCTACAATGAGCAGTTCTTC
CASSLEVSSYNEQFF
>NA|NA|TRBJ2-7|TRBV19
TGTGCCAGTTCCTGGACAGATACCTACGAGCAGTACTTC
CASSWTDTYEQYF
>NA|once|TRBJ1-2|TRBV7-2
TGTGCCAGCAGCTTAGTTTTCGGGGATGGCTACACCTTC
CASSLVFGDGYTF
>NA|NA|TRBJ1-2|TRBV13
TGTGCCAGCAGCTTCAGCCGGGACAACTATGGCTACACCTTC
CASSFSRDNYGYTF
>NA|NA|TRBJ2-3|TRBV2
TGTGCCAGCAGTGTTCATCCTACTTCAGATACGCAGTATTTT
CASSVHPTSDTQYF
>NA|NA|TRBJ2-3|TRBV7-9
TGTGCCAGCGGCGTCGCCCTAGAGGATACGCAGTATTTT
CASGVALEDTQYF
>TRBD2|NA|TRBJ2-2|TRBV29-1
TGCAGCGCCGGGGGACTAGCGGCGAACACCGGGGAGCTGTTTTTT
CSAGGLAANTGELFF
>NA|NA|TRBJ2-6|TRBV29-1
TGCAGCGTCCAGGACCCGTCTGGGGCCAACGTCCTGACTTTC
CSVQDPSGANVLTF
>TRBD2|NA|TRBJ2-1|TRBV7-3
TGTGCCAGCAGCCTCATAGCGGGAAGCGATGAGCAGTTCTTC
CASSLIAGSDEQFF
>NA|NA|TRBJ1-6|TRBV5-6
TGTGCCAGCAGCTTGGTGGGAGCATATAATTCACCCCTCCACTTT
CASSLVGAYNSPLHF
>NA|NA|TRBJ1-2|TRBV3-1
TGTGCCAGCAGCCAAGAATTTTACCGGGACGGAATCTATGGCTACACCTTC
CASSQEFYRDGIYGYTF
>NA|NA|TRBJ2-1|TRBV4-2
TGTGCCAGCAGCCAATCCCCAGCCGATGAGCAGTTCTTC
CASSQSPADEQFF
>TRBD2|NA|TRBJ2-3|TRBV4-1
TGCGCCAGCAGCCAAGAAGAGCGGGAGTTAAACACAGATACGCAGTATTTT
CASSQEERELNTDTQYF
>NA|NA|TRBJ2-3|TRBV2
TGTGCCAGCCGTATAGGGGGAGCGGATACGCAGTATTTT
CASRIGGADTQYF
>TRBD2|NA|TRBJ2-1|TRBV20-1
TGCAGTGCTATGGGACTAGCGGGAGGGCCCCACAATGAGCAGTTCTTC
CSAMGLAGGPHNEQFF
>NA|NA|TRBJ2-2|TRBV1
TGCACCAGCAGCCAAGTCCCATACGGGACAGGATGGACCGGGGAGCTGTTTTTT
CTSSQVPYGTGWTGELFF
>NA|NA|TRBJ2-7|TRBV7-3
TGTGCCAGCAGCTTAACAGCGGAGGGCACCTACGAGCAGTACTTC
CASSLTAEGTYEQYF
>NA|NA|TRBJ1-2|TRBV30
TGTGCCTGGAGTGGGATGGGGAACTATGGCTACACCTTC
CAWSGMGNYGYTF
>NA|once|TRBJ1-1|TRBV5-1
TGCGCCAGCAGCTTGGTCGACTGGAATACTGAAGCTTTCTTT
CASSLVDWNTEAFF
>TRBD2|NA|TRBJ2-1|TRBV5-6
TGTGCCAGCAGCTTGGCCGGTGGGCTAGCGGACCCCAATGAGCAGTTCTTC
CASSLAGGLADPNEQFF